This entry is about one T cell receptor (beta chain). The sample belongs to a study of T-cell memory formation after mild COVID-19. TCRdb reprocessed the 5' RACE reads with MiXCR, giving one entry per CDR3 protein. Here the sample spans about 340,000 distinct CDR3 sequences, more than 15% being singletons. This CDR3 is 14 amino acids long. Trimming took 5 bases from V and 4 from J, leaving 11 bases between them. Germline assignment: CDR1 SGHVS and CDR2 FNYEAQ. The chain uses TRBV7-6 and TRBJ2-2, with D unclear. The source material was PBMCs or a T cell subset sorted from them (not recorded which). This clonotype was sampled from a man in his late teens or twenties who had mild COVID-19 (a few samples of this study predate the infection). Cell type and time point are not known. Here the CDR3 reads CASSARSTTGELFF. The CDR3 bases are TGTGCCAGCAGCGCCCGGTCGACCACCGGGGAGCTGTTTTTT.